These 15 T cell receptor beta chains share one sample of origin, sequenced in a study of shared clonotypes between healthy human individuals. TCRdb's table, derived via immunoSEQ multiplex PCR, lists solely in-frame clones and lacks some. The table lists about 1,500,000 clones, 96% of them singletons. The source material was naive CD4+ T cells sorted from blood. Documented subset: CD45RA+ positively selected. The receptors come from a young man in good health.

This clone has a single count. The V call is TRBV28, the J call TRBJ2-7; D may be TRBD2 (7 bases). V was shortened by 7 bases and J by 3 bases, with 16 bases between the two germline ends. The CDR3 runs to 14 residues. The germline V gene encodes CDR1 MDHEN and CDR2 SYDVKM. CDR3 bases: TGTGCCAGCACCTTAGGGGGGGCACGCTACGAGCAGTACTTC. The encoded protein is CASTLGGARYEQYF.

The rearrangement joins TRBV5-1 to TRBJ1-1; D possibly corresponds to TRBD1 (5 bases). Trimming removed 2 bases from V and 5 bases from J, with 13 bases in between. CDR1 and CDR2 (germline): SGHRS, YFSETQ. The CDR3 is 14 residues long. The DNA for the CDR3 is TGCGCCAGCAGCTTTGCGGGGGGGATTACTGAAGCTTTCTTT. Its translation is CASSFAGGITEAFF.

This sequence joins TRBV28 and TRBJ2-7; the match to TRBD2 covers 10 bases. The CDR3 loop spans 13 amino acids. V was clipped by 5 bases and J by 7 bases; unmatched bases: 5. Germline CDR1 MDHEN, CDR2 SYDVKM. The DNA for the CDR3 is TGTGCCAGCAGTGCCCCGGGACTAGCGGAGCAGTACTTC. Its translation is CASSAPGLAEQYF.

The chain recombines TRBV7-3 with TRBJ2-1; 9 positions match TRBD1. Germline assignment: CDR1 SGHTA and CDR2 FQGTGA. V shed 6 bases and J 12 bases; nucleotides not matched to a gene: 6. This CDR3 is 12 amino acids long. In DNA, the CDR3 is TGTGCCAGCAGTTTTGGGACAGGGAGGCAGTTCTTC. Amino acids: CASSFGTGRQFF. Full variable domain (missing parts from reference TRBV7-3 and TRBJ2-1): GAGVSQTPSNKVTEKGKYVELRCDPISGHTALYWYRQSLGQGPEFLIYFQGTGAADDSGLPNDRFFAVRPEGSVSTLKIQRTERGDSAVYLCASSFGTGRQFFGPGTRLTVL.

The rearrangement joins TRBV2 to TRBJ2-1; 7 nucleotides match TRBD2. CDR3 length: 13 residues. V was clipped by 7 bases and J by 6 bases; unmatched bases: 6. Looked up from germline, CDR1 is SNHLY and CDR2 is FYNNEI. The DNA of the CDR3 is TGTGCCAGCAAGGCGGGAGCGGTCAATGAGCAGTTCTTC. Translated, it gives CASKAGAVNEQFF.

This clone was seen just once. This chain links TRBV11-3 with TRBJ1-2; 7 bases are a match to TRBD1. Trimming at V came to 5 bases and at J to 7 bases, leaving 19 bases not matched to a gene. This CDR3 contains 17 residues. The germline gives CDR1 SGHNT, CDR2 YENEEA. The CDR3 DNA is TGTGCCAGCAGCCATCACACAACAGGGACAGTTCTCAGTGGCTACACCTTC. This encodes CASSHHTTGTVLSGYTF.

The V and J genes are TRBV5-1 and TRBJ2-5; a possible D gene is TRBD1 (6 bases). Trimming left V 3 bases short and J 4 bases short, with 16 bases between. The germline V gene encodes CDR1 SGHRS and CDR2 YFSETQ. This CDR3 is built from 15 residues. The CDR3 reads CASSWVTGEGETQYF. DNA for the CDR3: TGCGCCAGCAGCTGGGTGACAGGCGAGGGAGAGACCCAGTACTTC.

The chain has TRBV7-8 and TRBJ2-7; D is possibly TRBD2 (5 bases). The CDR3 length is 15 residues. Germline-derived CDR1 and CDR2 are SGHVS and FQNEAQ. V lost 1 base to trimming and J lost 2 bases, with 12 bases between them. CDR3 loop: CASSLVRAGTYEQYF. The CDR3 bases are TGTGCCAGCAGCTTAGTCCGGGCGGGCACCTACGAGCAGTACTTC.

This clone appeared a single time. The chain has TRBV9 and TRBJ2-3, with 10 bases lining up with TRBD2. Germline V gene data show CDR1 as SGDLS and CDR2 as YYNGEE. V lost 0 bases and J lost 6; bases outside the gene matches: 10. The CDR3 totals 17 residues. CDR3 sequence: CASSVESSGRKSDTQYF. Written as DNA, the CDR3 is TGTGCCAGCAGCGTAGAGTCTAGCGGGAGAAAGTCTGATACGCAGTATTTT.

The V and J genes are TRBV9 and TRBJ2-5; either TRBD1 or TRBD2 may fit D (6 bases each). The ends were cut back, 0 bases at V and 1 base at J, with 16 bases in the middle. This CDR3 comprises 17 residues. Germline values: CDR1 SGDLS, CDR2 YYNGEE. CDR3 nucleotides: TGTGCCAGCAGCGTAGCTCCAGACGGGGGCGGCCAAGAGACCCAGTACTTC. Its translation is CASSVAPDGGGQETQYF.

This clone was recorded only once. V gene TRBV7-2 combines with J gene TRBJ2-1, with TRBD2 matching over 10 bases. Germline assignment: CDR1 SGHTA and CDR2 FQGNSA. V dropped 3 bases and J dropped 7; count of bases not matched to a gene: 6. The CDR3 extends over 15 amino acids. This chain's CDR3 is CASSLSGRALNEQFF. CDR3 in DNA: TGTGCCAGCAGCTTGAGCGGGAGGGCCCTGAATGAGCAGTTCTTC.

This chain connects TRBV7-9 to TRBJ2-5; unclear D gene. V shed 7 bases and J shed 7 bases, with 13 bases lying between them. This CDR3 is 12 amino acids long. Germline lookup yields CDR1 SEHNR and CDR2 FQNEAQ (reference sequence). CDR3 in amino acids: CASMKGLGTQYF. CDR3 nucleotide sequence: TGTGCCAGCATGAAAGGGCTAGGGACCCAGTACTTC.

This clone showed up just once. This chain connects TRBV28 to TRBJ2-1, with 7 bases lining up with TRBD1. Germline-derived CDR1 and CDR2 are MDHEN and SYDVKM. The V gene end was trimmed by 4 bases and the J gene end by 6 bases; junction bases not matched to a gene: 6. The CDR3 contains 14 residues. The CDR3 region has the DNA TGTGCCAGCAGTTCAGGACAGGTACTCAATGAGCAGTTCTTC. It encodes CASSSGQVLNEQFF.

The J gene is TRBJ2-2, the V gene TRBV29-1, with a possible D match to TRBD2 (6 bases). The CDR3 totals 15 residues. With 7 bases removed from V and 5 bases from J, the gap between germline ends came to 20 bases. Germline V gives CDR1 SQVTM, CDR2 ANQGSEA. The CDR3 is CSARVLVRGTGELFF. The CDR3 nucleotides are TGCAGCGCGCGGGTTCTAGTTCGGGGGACCGGGGAGCTGTTTTTT.

The rearrangement uses TRBV7-9 and TRBJ2-3, with D unresolved. Per the germline V gene, CDR1 is SEHNR and CDR2 is FQNEAQ (reference sequence). The CDR3 totals 13 residues. Trimming removed 8 bases at V and 3 bases at J, with 12 bases between. The CDR3 spells CASRNLATDTQYF. In DNA, the CDR3 is TGTGCCAGCCGCAACCTGGCGACAGATACGCAGTATTTT.